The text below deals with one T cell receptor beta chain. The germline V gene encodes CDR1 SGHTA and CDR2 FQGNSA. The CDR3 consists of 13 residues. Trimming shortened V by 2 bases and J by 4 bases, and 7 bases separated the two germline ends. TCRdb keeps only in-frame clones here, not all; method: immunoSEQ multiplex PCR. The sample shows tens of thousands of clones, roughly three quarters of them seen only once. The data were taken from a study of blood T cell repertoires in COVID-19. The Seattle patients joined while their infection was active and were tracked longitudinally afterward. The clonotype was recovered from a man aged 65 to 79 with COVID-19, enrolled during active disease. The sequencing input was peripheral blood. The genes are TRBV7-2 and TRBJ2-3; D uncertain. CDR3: CASSLSQADTQYF. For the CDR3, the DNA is TGTGCCAGCAGCTTATCTCAGGCAGATACGCAGTATTTT. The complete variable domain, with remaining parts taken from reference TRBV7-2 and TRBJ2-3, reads GAGVSQSPSNKVTEKGKDVELRCDPISGHTALYWYRQSLGQGLEFLIYFQGNSAPDKSGLPSDRFSAERTGGSVSTLTIQRTQQEDSAVYLCASSLSQADTQYFGPGTRLTVL.